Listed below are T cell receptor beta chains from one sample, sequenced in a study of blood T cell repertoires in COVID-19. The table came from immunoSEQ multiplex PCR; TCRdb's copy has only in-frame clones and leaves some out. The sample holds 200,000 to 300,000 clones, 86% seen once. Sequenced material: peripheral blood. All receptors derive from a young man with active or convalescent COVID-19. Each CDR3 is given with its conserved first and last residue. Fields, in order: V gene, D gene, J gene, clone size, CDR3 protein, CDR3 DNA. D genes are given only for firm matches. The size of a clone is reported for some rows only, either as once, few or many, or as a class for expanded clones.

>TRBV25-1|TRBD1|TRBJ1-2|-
CASRTDRGLGYTF
TGTGCCAGCAGAACGGACAGGGGACTAGGCTACACCTTC
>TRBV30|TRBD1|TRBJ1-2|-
CAWSPQGAVGYTF
TGTGCCTGGAGTCCTCAGGGGGCGGTTGGCTACACCTTC
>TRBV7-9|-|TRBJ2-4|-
CASSPPRLGQVAKNIQYF
TGTGCCAGCAGCCCCCCCCGACTAGGGCAGGTAGCCAAAAACATTCAGTACTTC
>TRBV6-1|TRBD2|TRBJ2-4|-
CASSEAGTTALAKNIQYF
TGTGCCAGCAGTGAAGCGGGGACTACCGCGTTAGCCAAAAACATTCAGTACTTC
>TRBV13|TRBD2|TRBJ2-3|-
CASSKGLAGGTDTQYF
TGTGCCAGCAGCAAAGGACTAGCGGGTGGCACAGATACGCAGTATTTT
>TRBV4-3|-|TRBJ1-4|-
CASSQGQGLGNEKLFF
TGCGCCAGCAGCCAAGGGCAGGGGCTTGGGAATGAAAAACTGTTTTTT
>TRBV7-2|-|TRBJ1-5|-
CASSLDPGASNQPQHF
TGTGCCAGCAGCTTAGACCCAGGGGCGAGCAATCAGCCCCAGCATTTT
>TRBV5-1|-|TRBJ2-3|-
CASSFRLPTDTQYF
TGCGCCAGCAGCTTCCGACTTCCCACAGATACGCAGTATTTT
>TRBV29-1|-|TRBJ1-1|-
CSVDRSRGSEAFF
TGCAGCGTCGACAGAAGCAGGGGATCGGAAGCTTTCTTT
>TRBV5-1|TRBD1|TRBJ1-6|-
CASSQDREGVGNSPLHF
TGCGCCAGCAGCCAGGACAGGGAGGGTGTAGGTAATTCACCCCTCCACTTT
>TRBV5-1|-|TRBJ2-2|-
CASSLVQAGELFF
TGCGCCAGCAGCTTGGTTCAGGCCGGGGAGCTGTTTTTT
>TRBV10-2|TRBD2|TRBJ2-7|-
CASMTSGGSYEQYF
TGCGCCAGTATGACTAGCGGGGGGTCCTACGAGCAGTACTTC
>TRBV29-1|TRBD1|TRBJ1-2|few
CSVERDSDYGYTF
TGCAGCGTTGAAAGGGACAGCGATTATGGCTACACCTTC
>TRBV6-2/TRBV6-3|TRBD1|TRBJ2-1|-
CASTPQGYNEQFF
TGTGCCAGCACCCCACAGGGGTACAATGAGCAGTTCTTC
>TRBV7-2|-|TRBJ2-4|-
CASSPLGGIKNIQYF
TGTGCCAGCAGCCCCCTCGGAGGGATCAAAAACATTCAGTACTTC
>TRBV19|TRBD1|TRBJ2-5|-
CASSIPRGTGEETQYF
TGTGCCAGTAGTATACCGAGGGGGACAGGGGAAGAGACCCAGTACTTC
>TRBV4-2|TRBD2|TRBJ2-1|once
CASSQGLAGGLNEQFF
TGTGCCAGCAGCCAGGGGCTCGCGGGGGGCCTCAATGAGCAGTTCTTC
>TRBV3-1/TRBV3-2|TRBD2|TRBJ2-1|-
CASSGSGGLMQFF
TGTGCCAGCAGCGGGTCGGGGGGGCTTATGCAGTTCTTC
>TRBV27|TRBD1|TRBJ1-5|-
CASSLYPDRAENQPQHF
TGTGCCAGCAGTTTATACCCGGACAGGGCCGAGAATCAGCCCCAGCATTTT
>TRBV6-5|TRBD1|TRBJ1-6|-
CASSGQGVLRSPLHF
TGTGCCAGCAGCGGACAGGGTGTTTTACGGTCACCCCTCCACTTT
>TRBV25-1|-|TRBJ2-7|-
CASSVGQGKDEQYF
TGTGCCAGCAGTGTAGGACAAGGGAAGGACGAGCAGTACTTC
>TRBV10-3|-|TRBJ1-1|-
CAISEARGKNTEAFF
TGTGCCATCAGTGAGGCCCGGGGTAAGAACACTGAAGCTTTCTTT
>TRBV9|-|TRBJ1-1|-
CASSVGPGLNPEAFF
TGTGCCAGCAGCGTAGGGCCAGGTCTAAATCCTGAAGCTTTCTTT
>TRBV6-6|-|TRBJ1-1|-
CASSLTQVGTEAFF
TGTGCCAGCAGCCTAACGCAGGTGGGCACTGAAGCTTTCTTT
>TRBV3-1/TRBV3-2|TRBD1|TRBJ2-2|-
CASSPTGGGSTGELFF
TGTGCCAGCAGCCCAACAGGGGGTGGTAGCACCGGGGAGCTGTTTTTT
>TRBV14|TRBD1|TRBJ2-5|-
CASSHRRQGAVKETQYF
TGTGCCAGCAGCCATCGTCGACAGGGGGCGGTCAAAGAGACCCAGTACTTC
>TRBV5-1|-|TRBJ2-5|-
CASSFRGQETQYF
TGCGCCAGCAGCTTTAGGGGTCAAGAGACCCAGTACTTC
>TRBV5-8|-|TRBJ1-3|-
CASSLGRSIGNTIYF
TGTGCCAGCAGCTTGGGCAGGTCCATTGGAAACACCATATATTTT
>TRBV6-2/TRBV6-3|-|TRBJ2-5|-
CASSSAGKETQYF
TGTGCCAGCAGTTCCGCGGGGAAAGAGACCCAGTACTTC
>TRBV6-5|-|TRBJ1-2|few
CASSYSSGGAYGYTF
TGTGCCAGCAGTTACTCGAGCGGGGGGGCTTATGGCTACACCTTC
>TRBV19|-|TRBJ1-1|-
CASSLTGSNTEAFF
TGTGCCAGTAGCCTAACAGGGTCGAACACTGAAGCTTTCTTT
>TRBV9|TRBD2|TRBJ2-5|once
CASSSGWGSGVRETQYF
TGTGCCAGCAGCTCGGGCTGGGGTAGCGGGGTTCGCGAGACCCAGTACTTC
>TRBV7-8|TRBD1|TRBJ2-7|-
CASSLPLGDRARNEQYF
TGTGCCAGCAGCTTACCTTTGGGGGACAGGGCTCGTAACGAGCAGTACTTC
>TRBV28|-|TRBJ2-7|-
CASRAGLNPSYEQYF
TGTGCCAGCAGAGCAGGGTTGAACCCTTCCTACGAGCAGTACTTC
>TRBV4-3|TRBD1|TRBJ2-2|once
CASSLDPGQGSAGELFF
TGCGCCAGCAGCCTCGACCCGGGACAGGGATCCGCCGGGGAGCTGTTTTTT